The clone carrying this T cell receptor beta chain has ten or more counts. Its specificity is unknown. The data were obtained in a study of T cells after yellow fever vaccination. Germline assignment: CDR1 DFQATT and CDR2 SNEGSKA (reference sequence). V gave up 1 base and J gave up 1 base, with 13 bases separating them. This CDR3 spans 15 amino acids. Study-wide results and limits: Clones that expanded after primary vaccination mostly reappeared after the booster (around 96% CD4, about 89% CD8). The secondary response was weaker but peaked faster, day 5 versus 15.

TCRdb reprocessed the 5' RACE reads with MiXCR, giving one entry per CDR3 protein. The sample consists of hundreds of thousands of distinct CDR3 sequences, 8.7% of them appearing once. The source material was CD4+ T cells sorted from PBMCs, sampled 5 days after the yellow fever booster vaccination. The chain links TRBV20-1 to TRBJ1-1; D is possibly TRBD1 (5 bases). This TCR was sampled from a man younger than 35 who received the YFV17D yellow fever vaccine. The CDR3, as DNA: TGCAGTGCTAGAGTCGGAATTAGGGGGAACACTGAAGCTTTCTTT. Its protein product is CSARVGIRGNTEAFF.